A single count supports the clone carrying this T cell receptor (beta chain). Authors' methods: Reference gene primer amplification gave nucleated cell count estimates. The protocol was immunoSEQ multiplex PCR, while the TCRdb copy is restricted to in-frame clones and leaves out a portion. V and J calls and clone size are given by that table; D and trimming were obtained from the DNA. The repertoire has tens of thousands of clones, approximately 85% of them found once; the top ten carry about 8.6%. The sample originates from a study of blood T cell repertoires in COVID-19. Across the study: The United States, Italy and Spain supplied acute and convalescent COVID-19 samples. PBMCs, B-cell-depleted T cells, or T cells were the source of the cDNA or gDNA that made up the material.

The V segment lost 3 bases and the J segment 4 bases; nucleotides outside the gene matches: 5. The CDR3 runs 16 residues. The germline CDR1 and CDR2 sequences are MGHRA and YSYEKL. The chain carries TRBV4-1 and TRBJ2-6, with 8 nucleotides matching TRBD1. Sequencing was performed on peripheral blood. The receptor was derived from a man older than 75 with active COVID-19. CDR3 residues: CASSQDRASGANVLTF. The CDR3 DNA sequence: TGCGCCAGCAGCCAGGACAGGGCTTCCGGGGCCAACGTCCTGACTTTC.